Sequencing of this TCR beta chain was carried out in a study of T cell changes during pregnancy in multiple sclerosis. Clones were read by immunoSEQ multiplex PCR, and TCRdb kept only the in-frame ones, dropping some. The top ten clones hold around 4.8% of a sample with approximately 28,000 clones, approximately 90% of them seen once. CDR1 and CDR2 (germline): KGHSH, LQKENI. This CDR3 is 12 amino acids long. Trimming stripped 3 bases from V and 5 bases from J, with 8 bases between. The TCR originated in a female donor in good health, enrolled as a control in a pregnancy study. The chain carries TRBV18 and TRBJ2-7; D perhaps matches TRBD1 (5 bases). This specimen consisted of peripheral blood, obtained in the first trimester of pregnancy. This CDR3 reads CASSPQQDEQYF. The CDR3 nucleotides read TGTGCCAGCTCACCCCAACAGGACGAGCAGTACTTC.